This T cell receptor (beta chain) was retrieved from a study of cytotoxic CD8 clonotypes in ibrutinib-treated CLL. Study-wide points: Shared public clonotypes were rare, and on treatment they either got smaller or stayed the same. In comparison with age-matched healthy donors, baseline clonality was higher and tracked circulating CD8+ T-cell counts.

CDR1 is ENHRY and CDR2 is SYGVKD in the germline V gene. This CDR3 region has 12 residues. With 8 bases clipped from V and 7 bases from J, the junction kept 3 bases outside the gene matches. Remarks on this clone: Its antigen remains unidentified.

Sequencing used immunoSEQ multiplex PCR; TCRdb keeps in-frame clones, though not all of them. The sample records 90,000 to 100,000 clones, 78% being singletons. This TCR derives from a human donor with chronic lymphocytic leukemia. The chain recombines TRBV10-3 with TRBJ2-1, with 9 bases aligning to TRBD1. This specimen was PBMCs, taken after 12 months of ibrutinib treatment. Here the CDR3 DNA reads TGTGCCATCGCAGGACAGGGGAATGAGCAGTTCTTC. Translating it yields CAIAGQGNEQFF.